These 2 T cell receptor beta chains were all obtained from the same sample, sequenced in a study of blood T cells in healthy people across ages. Together with a sample-barcoded 5' primer, a J-beta primer mix was included in a second PCR lasting roughly 6 to 12 cycles. Each CDR3 protein gets one entry after TCRdb re-called the 5' RACE reads with MiXCR. The repertoire holds about 720,000 distinct CDR3 sequences, with 20% to 25% as singletons. The sample taken for sequencing was blood. The receptors come from a man aged 70-80 years in good health.

In this sample, this clonotype turned up many times. V usage is TRBV6-5 and J usage is TRBJ1-2; D not resolved. This CDR3 is 13 amino acids long. With 2 bases removed from V and 4 bases from J, the gap between germline ends came to 8 bases. Per the germline V gene, CDR1 is MNHEY and CDR2 is SVGAGI. CDR3 nucleotides: TGTGCCAGCAGTTACGGGCAATTCTATGGCTACACCTTC. Encoded protein: CASSYGQFYGYTF.

As for this clonotype: This could be a read error, since a much larger clone is one nucleotide away. The rearrangement uses TRBV5-4 and TRBJ1-2; maybe TRBD1 (6 bases). This CDR3 has 12 amino acids. V lost 0 bases and J lost 9, with 9 bases in between. The germline V gene encodes CDR1 SGHNT and CDR2 YYREEE (reference sequence). The CDR3 is CASSLGTDSYTF. CDR3 bases: TGTGCCAGCAGCTTGGGGACAGATAGCTACACCTTC.